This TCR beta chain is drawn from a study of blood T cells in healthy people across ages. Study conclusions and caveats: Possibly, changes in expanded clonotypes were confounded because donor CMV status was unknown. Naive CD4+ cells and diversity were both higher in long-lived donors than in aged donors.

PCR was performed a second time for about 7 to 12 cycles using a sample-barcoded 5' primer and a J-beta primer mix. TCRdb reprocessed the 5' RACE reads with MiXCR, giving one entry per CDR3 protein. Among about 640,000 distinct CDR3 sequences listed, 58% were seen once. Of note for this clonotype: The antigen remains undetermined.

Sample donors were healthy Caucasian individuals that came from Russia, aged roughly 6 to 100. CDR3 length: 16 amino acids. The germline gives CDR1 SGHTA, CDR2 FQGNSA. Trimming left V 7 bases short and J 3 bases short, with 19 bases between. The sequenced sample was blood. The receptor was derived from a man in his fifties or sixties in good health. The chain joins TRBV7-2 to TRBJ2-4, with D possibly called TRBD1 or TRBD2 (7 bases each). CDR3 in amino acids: CASTTGGQGVKNIQYF. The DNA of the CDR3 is TGTGCCAGCACCACCGGGGGGCAGGGGGTCAAAAACATTCAGTACTTC.